This T cell receptor beta chain was profiled in a study of regulatory T cells in long-lasting Graves disease. Through Arm-PCR of CDR3 regions and iRepertoire HTBI primers, TCR beta libraries were built. TCRdb recomputed calls from the multiplex PCR reads with MiXCR, one row per CDR3 protein. The sample includes 350,000 to 450,000 distinct CDR3 sequences, roughly a sixth of them seen just once. This clonotype was seen repeatedly, ten times or more. Its antigen is not identified. Between the trimmed V and J ends, which lost 6 bases and 0 bases, there was a span of 8 bases. CDR3 length equals 14 residues. Germline loops: CDR1 SNHLY, CDR2 FYNNEI. Sample time point: newly diagnosed GD, antithyroid drugs for less than 3 months. TCR sequences were obtained from RNA taken from PBMCs. Study-level results: Peripheral blood was the sole material, not thyroid tissue. Those with persistent disease had in common more public clonotypes (around 2,700) than new patients (approximately 990).

This sample was shared with a second study, whose subject was T cells in Graves' hyperthyroidism and ophthalmopathy. Turning to that study: Reasons for excluding patients were uncontrolled infection, other autoimmune disease, pregnancy or lactation. With the HTBI primer set, the TCR CDR3 went through a first round of RT-PCR.

The J gene is TRBJ1-4, the V gene TRBV2; D is unresolved. The receptor was derived from a man between 35 and 55 years old with Graves disease. The source material was peripheral blood mononuclear cells (PBMCs), sampled at new diagnosis, from a patient treated with antithyroid drugs. CDR3 sequence: CASSRSSTNEKLFF. CDR3 nucleotides: TGTGCCAGCAGCAGGAGTTCAACTAATGAAAAACTGTTTTTT.